The 10 T cell receptor beta chains below all came from one sample that was sequenced in a study of blood T cells in healthy people across ages. Primers used in a second PCR of about 7 to 12 cycles were a sample-barcoded 5' primer and a J-beta primer mix. Each CDR3 protein gets one entry after TCRdb re-called the 5' RACE reads with MiXCR. The sample holds 650,000 to 1,000,000 distinct CDR3 sequences; 36% are singletons and the top ten take under 15%. Specimen: blood. These receptors were obtained from a man aged 18 to 30 in good health.

This clonotype was observed many times. This chain uses TRBV9 with TRBJ1-6; D gene uncertain. The length of the CDR3 is 15 residues. Germline V CDR1 and CDR2: SGDLS, YYNGEE. V lost 2 bases to trimming and J lost 5 bases, with 11 bases between them. CDR3 sequence reads: CASSVTKTDNSPLHF. The CDR3 region has the DNA TGTGCCAGCAGCGTCACAAAGACCGATAATTCACCCCTCCACTTT.

This clonotype was seen only a few times. The chain uses TRBV7-2 and TRBJ2-2; the D is unclear. This CDR3 contains 13 residues. Germline V gene data show CDR1 as SGHTA and CDR2 as FQGNSA. The ends were cut back, 1 base at V and 4 bases at J, with 4 bases in the middle. Here the CDR3 DNA reads TGTGCCAGCAGCTTAGTTAGCACCGGGGAGCTGTTTTTT. This encodes CASSLVSTGELFF. Full variable domain (missing parts from reference TRBV7-2 and TRBJ2-2): GAGVSQSPSNKVTEKGKDVELRCDPISGHTALYWYRQSLGQGLEFLIYFQGNSAPDKSGLPSDRFSAERTGGSVSTLTIQRTQQEDSAVYLCASSLVSTGELFFGEGSRLTVL.

The chain is built from TRBV7-3 and TRBJ1-2; TRBD1 aligns across 7 bases. This CDR3 contains 16 residues. V lost 0 bases, J lost 3 bases, and 7 bases stayed unmatched. The germline V gene has CDR1 SGHTA and CDR2 FQGTGA. The CDR3 DNA reads TGTGCCAGCAGCTTAACTTCCTCGACAGGGTACTATGGCTACACCTTC. This translates into CASSLTSSTGYYGYTF.

A remark on this clonotype: One base away lies a much larger clone, so this may be a sequencing read error. V is TRBV30 and J is TRBJ1-1; no firm D call. V lost 2 bases and J 1 base, leaving 8 bases between the germline ends. Germline lookup yields CDR1 GTSNPN and CDR2 SVGIG (reference sequence). This CDR3 spans 13 amino acids. The CDR3: CAWSKVTNTEAFF. The CDR3 coding sequence is TGTGCCTGGAGTAAGGTGACGAACACTGAAGCTTTCTTT.

This clonotype was seen repeatedly, ten times or more. The chain has TRBV9 and TRBJ1-2, with no clear D. From germline, CDR1 is SGDLS and CDR2 YYNGEE. This CDR3 has 15 residues. V dropped 5 bases and J dropped 5 bases, with 19 bases sitting between them. The CDR3 bases are TGTGCCAGCAGTCCCCAGGACGGGATCGGGTATGGCTACACCTTC. Its protein product is CASSPQDGIGYGYTF.

This clonotype has just a few counts. The V call is TRBV12-3 or TRBV12-4, the J call TRBJ1-5, with D unresolved. CDR3 length equals 13 residues. Trimming stripped 6 bases from V and 6 bases from J, with 12 bases between. The CDR3 loop is CASSRSIGQPQHF. CDR3 bases: TGTGCCAGCAGCAGAAGTATAGGTCAGCCCCAGCATTTT.

This clonotype was picked up a small number of times. This chain joins TRBV12-3 or TRBV12-4 and TRBJ2-1; 10 bases match TRBD2. This CDR3 is built from 16 residues. V gave up 5 bases and J gave up 4 bases; unmatched junction bases: 8. The CDR3 reads CASSLTSGDQYNEQFF. The CDR3 coding sequence is TGTGCCAGCAGTCTAACTAGCGGGGATCAGTACAATGAGCAGTTCTTC.

Many counts were recorded for this clonotype. The CDR3 DNA reads as TGTGCCACCAACTCTCCGGGGACAGGTGGCTACACCTTC. Translated, it gives CATNSPGTGGYTF. The J gene is TRBJ1-2, the V gene TRBV15; TRBD1 matches 8 bases. The CDR3 is made up of 13 amino acids. Germline V gene lookup returns CDR1 LNHNV and CDR2 YYDKDF (reference sequence). The trim removed 7 bases at V and 7 bases at J, leaving 8 bases unmatched.

J is TRBJ2-5 and V is TRBV13; possible D gene TRBD1, 6 bases. V was clipped by 0 bases and J by 13 bases, with 15 bases between them. Per the germline V gene, CDR1 is PRHDT and CDR2 is FYEKMQ (reference sequence). The CDR3 totals 13 residues. The chain's CDR3 is CASSLGLGGQPYF. CDR3 nucleotide sequence: TGTGCCAGCAGCTTAGGCCTTGGTGGACAGCCGTACTTC.

This chain uses TRBV27 with TRBJ2-1, with 7 bases that match TRBD2. The V and J ends lost 5 bases and 4 bases, in that order; junction bases with no gene match: 11. Germline V CDR1 and CDR2: MNHEY, SMNVEV (reference sequence). The CDR3 contains 16 residues. CDR3 region: CASSPPGASGYNEQFF. The CDR3 coding sequence is TGTGCCAGCAGTCCTCCTGGGGCTAGCGGTTACAATGAGCAGTTCTTC.